Here is one T cell receptor (beta chain) with its context. The target antigen is unknown. The sample is drawn from a study of CD8 T cells in ankylosing spondylitis. Points from the study as a whole: Seemingly characteristic of ankylosing spondylitis blood was a TCR beta motif consisting of eight highly homologous variants.

From the 5' RACE reads, TCRdb called clonotypes with MiXCR, one entry per CDR3 protein. The table shows some 330,000 distinct CDR3 sequences, with under 8.5% occurring only once. Germline CDR1 reads DFQATT; CDR2 reads SNEGSKA (reference sequence). The CDR3 is 13 residues long. V dropped 1 base and J dropped 4 bases, with 9 bases sitting between them. Sequenced: blood, either unsorted or a sorted T cell fraction (not recorded which). The chain combines TRBV20-1 with TRBJ2-3; no firm D call. This clonotype was sampled from a male donor with ankylosing spondylitis. The CDR3, as DNA: TGCAGTGCTAGAGGACCGAACCCAGATACGCAGTATTTT. Its protein is CSARGPNPDTQYF.